This T cell receptor (beta chain) was documented in a study of T cell repertoires in cytomegalovirus infection. Study-wide results and limits: Ex vivo, HLA-C-restricted CMV-specific TCR beta clonotypes prevailed over the rest of the response.

TCRdb used MiXCR to reprocess the reads, holding one entry per CDR3 protein. The sample has roughly 46,000 distinct CDR3 sequences; approximately 19% are singletons. As regards this clonotype: The antigen is undetermined.

The CDR3 extends over 18 amino acids. Germline V gene lookup returns CDR1 MNHEY and CDR2 SVGEGT. V lost 4 bases, J lost 1 base, and 20 bases lay in between. This sequence joins TRBV6-2 or TRBV6-3 and TRBJ2-1; tentatively, D is TRBD1 (6 bases). This TCR was sampled from a human donor in good health (CMV status not recorded). Some clones in this sample may be carry-over from other donors' samples. Sequences were derived from CD8+ T cells from cultured PBMCs, sampled from culture after CMV antigen stimulation. CDR3 sequence: CASSSLGQTALSYNEQFF. CDR3 bases: TGTGCCAGCAGTTCCCTCGGACAGACCGCCCTTTCCTACAATGAGCAGTTCTTC.